Below, 9 T cell receptor beta chains from the same sample are listed, as sequenced in a study of shared clonotypes between healthy human individuals. The protocol was immunoSEQ multiplex PCR, while the TCRdb copy is restricted to in-frame clones and leaves out a portion. Counted here are hundreds of thousands of clones, nearly 95% occurring once; the ten biggest clones make up nearly 25%. Naive CD8 cells comprised CD45RO-negative, CCR7-positively selected cells, excluding terminally differentiated effector memory CD45RA+ cells. The sequenced material came from naive CD8+ T cells sorted from blood. Receptor source: a young man in good health.

J is TRBJ2-3 and V is TRBV5-1, with a possible D match to TRBD2 (7 bases). Trimming left V 6 bases short and J 7 bases short, with 18 bases between. The CDR3 has 14 amino acids. From germline, CDR1 is SGHRS and CDR2 YFSETQ. The CDR3 reads CASKGEGLEYTQYF. DNA for the CDR3: TGCGCCAGCAAGGGGGAGGGCCTTGAATATACGCAGTATTTT.

With respect to this clone: Different DNA sequences within this sample yield the same CDR3. The chain uses TRBV4-1 and TRBJ2-7; perhaps TRBD2 as D (6 bases). V was clipped by 0 bases and J by 4 bases, with 13 bases between them. The CDR3 runs to 15 residues. Looked up from germline, CDR1 is MGHRA and CDR2 is YSYEKL. The CDR3 nucleotides are TGCGCCAGCAGCCAAGAACCCGGGGGTCCGTACGAGCAGTACTTC. Protein product: CASSQEPGGPYEQYF.

The rearrangement uses TRBV2 and TRBJ2-7; 8 nucleotides agree with TRBD1. The germline V gene encodes CDR1 SNHLY and CDR2 FYNNEI. The length of the CDR3 is 15 residues. V gave up 5 bases and J gave up 2 bases; unmatched junction bases: 8. The CDR3 sequence is CASSTGTGNPYEQYF. The CDR3 DNA reads as TGTGCCAGCAGTACCGGGACAGGCAACCCCTACGAGCAGTACTTC.

V is TRBV7-2 and J is TRBJ2-7, with a weak D call TRBD2 (6 bases). Germline loops: CDR1 SGHTA, CDR2 FQGNSA. The CDR3 length is 16 residues. Trimming removed 4 bases from V and 3 bases from J, with 19 bases in between. The CDR3 nucleotides read TGTGCCAGCAGCTCGTTAGCGGCTCCCAGGTACTACGAGCAGTACTTC. This codes for CASSSLAAPRYYEQYF.

The genes are TRBV5-4 and TRBJ2-7, with 7 positions matching TRBD2. The germline CDR1 and CDR2 sequences are SGHNT and YYREEE (reference sequence). There are 13 residues in the CDR3. With V trimmed by 6 bases and J by 3 bases, 6 bases remained unmatched. The CDR3 DNA reads as TGTGCCAGCAAACACGCTAGCGGCTACGAGCAGTACTTC. This codes for CASKHASGYEQYF.

J is TRBJ2-1 and V is TRBV12-5; 12 bases align to TRBD2. The CDR3 runs to 17 residues. The junction had 4 bases not matched to a gene; V was cut back by 2 bases and J by 2 bases. Germline V gene data show CDR1 as LGHNT and CDR2 as FRNRAP. CDR3 residues: CASGLSSGRGTYNEQFF. In DNA form, the CDR3 reads TGTGCTAGTGGTTTGTCTAGCGGGAGGGGCACCTACAATGAGCAGTTCTTC.

The chain has TRBV7-9 and TRBJ1-2, with a weak D call TRBD1 (5 bases). The length of the CDR3 is 15 residues. Germline lookup yields CDR1 SEHNR and CDR2 FQNEAQ (reference sequence). Deletions cut 0 bases from V and 0 bases from J, with 8 bases between. The CDR3 DNA reads TGTGCCAGCAGCTTAGCGGGGGAGTCTAACTATGGCTACACCTTC. This gives the protein CASSLAGESNYGYTF.

This sequence joins TRBV14 and TRBJ1-4; D unresolved. CDR1 and CDR2 (germline): SGHDN, FVKESK. The ends were cut back, 0 bases at V and 0 bases at J, with 5 bases in the middle. The CDR3 is made up of 15 amino acids. This CDR3 reads CASSQESATNEKLFF. The CDR3 DNA reads TGTGCCAGCAGCCAAGAATCCGCAACTAATGAAAAACTGTTTTTT.

This chain connects TRBV30 to TRBJ2-5, with D perhaps matching TRBD2 (6 bases). The germline gives CDR1 GTSNPN, CDR2 SVGIG (reference sequence). V gave up 3 bases and J gave up 1 base, with 9 bases separating them. CDR3 size: 13 residues. Here the CDR3 DNA reads TGTGCCTGGAGCTACGGGAGCCAAGAGACCCAGTACTTC. It yields the protein CAWSYGSQETQYF.